This TCR beta chain was captured in a study of chemoradiotherapy in HPV16-positive cancers. Clones were sequenced by immunoSEQ multiplex PCR, and TCRdb holds only the in-frame ones, with some missing. This sample carries tens of thousands of clones, over 75% of them seen once, and the ten largest clones take roughly 4.3%. Trimming shortened V by 8 bases and J by 5 bases, and 12 bases separated the two germline ends. Germline values: CDR1 LNHNV, CDR2 YYDKDF (reference sequence). The CDR3 is 12 residues long. Study-level results: Only a couple of HPV16-positive patients supplied the functional HPV-specificity definition.

A word on this clone: Its antigen is unknown.

Here the sequenced sample was blood, taken from a patient who underwent chemoradiotherapy. The receptor was derived from a human donor with HPV-associated anogenital cancer. The V gene is TRBV15, the J gene TRBJ2-5; perhaps D is TRBD1 or TRBD2 (5 bases each). For the CDR3, the DNA is TGTGCCACCGCGAGGGGTGGGGAGACCCAGTACTTC. This encodes CATARGGETQYF.